These T cell receptor beta chains were read from a single sample in a study of chemoradiotherapy in HPV16-positive cancers. The method was immunoSEQ multiplex PCR; TCRdb's version includes in-frame clones alone and lacks a portion of them. The data show about 29,000 clones, over 90% seen once. The specimen was blood, collected from a patient who underwent chemoradiotherapy. All receptors come from a human donor with HPV-associated anogenital cancer. The CDR3 runs from the conserved cysteine through the conserved F or W. D genes are given only for firm matches. Some rows have no size entry. The others give once, few or many, or a class for an expanded clone.

. | . | TRBJ2-3 | TRBV7-2 | 15 | CASSSVVGSTDTQYF | TGTGCCAGCAGCTCCGTAGTGGGGTCCACAGATACGCAGTATTTT
. | TRBD1 | TRBJ2-1 | TRBV29-1 | 14 | CSVPGTGNINEQFF | TGCAGCGTTCCCGGGACAGGGAATATCAATGAGCAGTTCTTC
. | . | TRBJ2-7 | TRBV6-6 | 14 | CASSYPDGNYEQYF | TGTGCCAGCAGTTACCCGGACGGGAACTACGAGCAGTACTTC
. | TRBD2 | TRBJ2-3 | TRBV9 | 16 | CASSVEGAGGLREQYF | TGTGCCAGCAGCGTAGAAGGAGCGGGGGGCCTCCGGGAGCAGTATTTT
few | . | TRBJ2-1 | TRBV4-1 | 15 | CASSQGQVRGNEQFF | TGCGCCAGCAGCCAAGGACAGGTACGCGGCAATGAGCAGTTCTTC
. | . | TRBJ2-1 | TRBV6-1 | 15 | CASSEVMSSYNEQFF | TGTGCCAGCAGTGAAGTAATGAGCTCCTACAATGAGCAGTTCTTC
. | TRBD2 | TRBJ2-1 | TRBV7-8 | 17 | CASRRIVAGVAPHEQFF | TGTGCCAGCAGGAGGATTGTAGCGGGAGTGGCACCCCATGAGCAGTTCTTC
. | . | TRBJ1-3 | TRBV27 | 14 | CASSPREGGNTIYF | TGTGCCAGCAGCCCCCGGGAGGGTGGAAACACCATATATTTT
. | . | TRBJ2-3 | TRBV5-1 | 17 | CASSSFGPLTRTDTQYF | TGCGCCAGCAGCTCGTTTGGACCCCTAACCCGCACAGATACGCAGTATTTT
. | . | TRBJ2-6 | TRBV7-3 | 16 | CASSPRLNPGANVLTF | TGTGCCAGCAGCCCCCGCCTCAATCCTGGGGCCAACGTCCTGACTTTC
. | TRBD2 | TRBJ2-1 | TRBV7-3 | 19 | CASSSLAGAGKVRYNEQFF | TGTGCCAGCAGCTCCCTAGCGGGAGCGGGAAAGGTTCGGTACAATGAGCAGTTCTTC
. | . | TRBJ2-1 | TRBV7-2 | 14 | CASSLGDRIYEQFF | TGTGCCAGCAGCTTGGGAGACAGGATATATGAGCAGTTCTTC
. | TRBD1 | TRBJ1-4 | TRBV7-2 | 14 | CASSFGQGAEKLFF | TGTGCCAGCAGCTTTGGACAGGGGGCTGAAAAACTGTTTTTT
. | TRBD1 | TRBJ2-3 | TRBV4-3 | 20 | CASSQDWTGVSLAPTDTQYF | TGCGCCAGCAGCCAAGATTGGACAGGGGTTTCACTGGCCCCCACAGATACGCAGTATTTT
. | . | TRBJ2-2 | TRBV9 | 22 | CASSVVLTSPGSLSRNTGELFF | TGTGCCAGCAGCGTAGTACTAACCTCTCCCGGGTCCCTATCAAGGAACACCGGGGAGCTGTTTTTT
. | . | TRBJ1-1 | TRBV19 | 14 | CASSYGRVATEAFF | TGTGCCAGTAGTTATGGAAGGGTGGCCACTGAAGCTTTCTTT
. | . | TRBJ1-5 | TRBV18 | 15 | CASSPTVGSNQPQHF | TGTGCCAGCTCACCGACGGTGGGGAGCAATCAGCCCCAGCATTTT
. | TRBD1 | TRBJ1-5 | TRBV11-2 | 15 | CASSLDGTGFQPQHF | TGTGCCAGCAGCTTAGACGGGACAGGGTTTCAGCCCCAGCATTTT
. | . | TRBJ2-1 | TRBV15 | 13 | CATSRDLGGEQFF | TGTGCCACCAGCAGGGACCTAGGGGGTGAGCAGTTCTTC
. | TRBD2 | TRBJ2-7 | TRBV2 | 13 | CASNSGSRYEQYF | TGTGCCAGCAACAGCGGGAGTAGATACGAGCAGTACTTC
. | . | TRBJ1-2 | TRBV6-5 | 15 | CASSYSGGSNYGYTF | TGTGCCAGCAGTTACTCGGGTGGTTCCAACTATGGCTACACCTTC
. | TRBD2 | TRBJ2-2 | TRBV28 | 14 | CASTGGLNTGELFF | TGTGCCAGCACGGGAGGCTTGAACACCGGGGAGCTGTTTTTT
. | . | TRBJ1-1 | TRBV6-5 | 13 | CASSPPVNTEAFF | TGTGCCAGCAGCCCCCCAGTGAACACTGAAGCTTTCTTT
. | . | TRBJ2-2 | TRBV9 | 16 | CASSVVSGHPTGELFF | TGTGCCAGCAGCGTCGTTTCGGGACACCCCACCGGGGAGCTGTTTTTT
. | . | TRBJ2-7 | TRBV5-1 | 13 | CASSLGSSYEQYF | TGCGCCAGCAGCCTGGGCTCTTCCTACGAGCAGTACTTC
. | . | TRBJ1-4 | TRBV7-2 | 16 | CASSPNPGATNEKLFF | TGTGCCAGCAGCCCTAATCCGGGAGCAACTAATGAAAAACTGTTTTTT
. | TRBD2 | TRBJ2-1 | TRBV7-7 | 16 | CASSRDYSSSYNEQFF | TGTGCCAGCAGCCGGGACTACTCTAGCTCCTACAATGAGCAGTTCTTC
. | TRBD1 | TRBJ2-3 | TRBV6-5 | 16 | CASSYSRTGAADTQYF | TGTGCCAGCAGTTACTCGCGCACAGGGGCAGCAGATACGCAGTATTTT
. | TRBD2 | TRBJ2-1 | TRBV9 | 15 | CASSPVGEGSYEQFF | TGTGCCAGCAGCCCGGTAGGGGAGGGGAGCTATGAGCAGTTCTTC
. | . | TRBJ2-5 | TRBV6-1 | 13 | CASSEATSETQYF | TGTGCCAGCAGTGAAGCTACGTCCGAGACCCAGTACTTC
. | . | TRBJ1-4 | TRBV5-6 | 14 | CASRRGIGTEKLFF | TGTGCCAGCAGGAGGGGTATTGGGACAGAAAAACTGTTTTTT
few | . | TRBJ2-7 | TRBV19 | 15 | CASSIRDTSSYEQYF | TGTGCCAGTAGTATTCGGGACACAAGCTCCTACGAGCAGTACTTC
. | . | TRBJ2-7 | TRBV7-2 | 14 | CASSLVEGWAEQYF | TGTGCCAGCAGCTTAGTTGAGGGGTGGGCCGAGCAGTACTTC
. | TRBD1 | TRBJ2-7 | TRBV6-6 | 13 | CASSSGTGGEQYF | TGTGCCAGCAGTTCGGGGACAGGGGGCGAGCAGTACTTC
. | . | TRBJ2-1 | TRBV29-1 | 13 | CSVVHPVYNEQFF | TGCAGCGTTGTCCATCCAGTCTACAATGAGCAGTTCTTC
. | TRBD2 | TRBJ2-2 | TRBV19 | 16 | CASSSSGGAGRGELFF | TGTGCCAGTAGTTCTAGCGGGGGGGCCGGTAGGGGGGAGCTGTTTTTT
. | TRBD1 | TRBJ1-1 | TRBV5-1 | 15 | CASSLEYRGSVGAFF | TGCGCCAGCAGCTTGGAATACAGGGGGAGCGTTGGAGCTTTCTTT
. | TRBD1 | TRBJ1-1 | TRBV7-8 | 16 | CASSPLITGDGAEAFF | TGTGCCAGCAGCCCATTAATAACAGGGGACGGGGCTGAAGCTTTCTTT
. | TRBD1 | TRBJ2-7 | TRBV28 | 16 | CASSATGTGGSYEQYF | TGTGCCAGCAGTGCCACCGGGACAGGGGGCTCCTACGAGCAGTACTTC
once | TRBD2 | TRBJ2-3 | TRBV9 | 16 | CASSVGAGVYTDTQYF | TGTGCCAGCAGCGTAGGGGCGGGGGTTTACACAGATACGCAGTATTTT
. | . | TRBJ1-2 | TRBV29-1 | 12 | CSVTQGYYGYTF | TGCAGCGTAACCCAGGGGTACTATGGCTACACCTTC
once | . | TRBJ1-1 | TRBV20-1 | 11 | CSARGGGKAFF | TGCAGTGCTAGAGGGGGTGGGAAAGCTTTCTTT
. | . | TRBJ2-3 | TRBV7-2 | 13 | CASSLASTDTQYF | TGTGCCAGCAGCTTGGCTAGCACAGATACGCAGTATTTT
. | TRBD1 | TRBJ1-1 | TRBV4-1 | 21 | CASSQDFFRQDRGASSTEAFF | TGCGCCAGCAGCCAAGATTTTTTTAGACAGGACAGGGGCGCGAGTAGCACTGAAGCTTTCTTT
. | TRBD1 | TRBJ2-1 | TRBV6-5 | 15 | CASSPLGQGDNEQFF | TGTGCCAGCAGCCCCCTCGGGCAGGGGGACAATGAGCAGTTCTTC
. | . | TRBJ1-1 | TRBV6-5 | 14 | CASSQTRGSTEAFF | TGTGCCAGCAGCCAGACGAGGGGATCCACTGAAGCTTTCTTT
. | . | TRBJ2-2 | TRBV27 | 14 | CASSFMSNTGELFF | TGTGCCAGCAGTTTTATGTCGAACACCGGGGAGCTGTTTTTT
. | . | TRBJ2-7 | TRBV2 | 16 | CASSEPRTAVPGEQYF | TGTGCCAGCAGTGAACCGCGCACGGCAGTCCCGGGCGAGCAGTACTTC
. | . | TRBJ1-2 | TRBV5-1 | 16 | CASSLEAGAAAYGYTF | TGCGCCAGCAGCTTGGAGGCAGGGGCTGCGGCCTATGGCTACACCTTC
. | TRBD1 | TRBJ2-7 | TRBV6-5 | 14 | CASSYRTGNYEQYF | TGTGCCAGCAGTTACAGGACAGGGAACTACGAGCAGTACTTC
. | . | TRBJ2-2 | TRBV7-8 | 12 | CASSPKPWELFF | TGTGCCAGCAGCCCCAAACCATGGGAGCTGTTTTTT
. | . | TRBJ2-2 | TRBV5-4 | 15 | CASSFSSGKTGELFF | TGTGCCAGCAGCTTTTCTTCAGGGAAGACCGGGGAGCTGTTTTTT
few | TRBD2 | TRBJ2-1 | TRBV7-3 | 14 | CASSSLAGGYEQFF | TGTGCCAGCAGCTCTCTAGCGGGAGGGTATGAGCAGTTCTTC
. | . | TRBJ2-7 | TRBV18 | 16 | CASSPLSRDAAGEQYF | TGTGCCAGCTCACCCCTCTCCCGGGACGCCGCGGGCGAGCAGTACTTC
. | . | TRBJ2-7 | TRBV7-3 | 15 | CASSLLPDSGYEQYF | TGTGCCAGCAGCTTACTCCCGGATTCGGGGTACGAGCAGTACTTC
. | . | TRBJ2-7 | TRBV6-6 | 14 | CASSYSPEPGEQYF | TGTGCCAGCAGTTACTCGCCTGAACCCGGCGAGCAGTACTTC
. | . | TRBJ2-3 | TRBV11-2 | 11 | CASSFGDTQYF | TGTGCCAGCAGCTTCGGAGATACGCAGTATTTT
. | . | TRBJ1-2 | TRBV5-1 | 14 | CASSQALGIHGYTF | TGCGCCAGCAGCCAGGCGTTGGGGATCCATGGCTACACCTTC